These 17 T cell receptor beta chains came from one sample sequenced in a study of T cells in Graves' hyperthyroidism and ophthalmopathy. There were TCR beta CDR3 regions amplified from RNA transcripts. The HTBI primer set was used in a first-round RT-PCR of the TCR CDR3. TCRdb processed the multiplex PCR reads anew with MiXCR; each CDR3 protein has one entry. The sample has hundreds of thousands of distinct CDR3 sequences; 35% to 45% are singletons. The sequenced sample consisted of blood. These receptor sequences come from a man younger than 35 with Graves' hyperthyroidism.

Ten or more counts support this clonotype. The J gene is TRBJ2-7, the V gene TRBV7-2; possible D gene TRBD1, 6 bases. The CDR3 has 14 residues. Trimming cost V 5 bases and J 6 bases, with 17 bases left between them. In germline, CDR1 is SGHTA, CDR2 FQGNSA. CDR3 sequence (DNA): TGTGCCAGCAGCGTATTACAGGGTGCAGGCGAGCAGTACTTC. Protein product: CASSVLQGAGEQYF. Full variable domain (rest looked up from reference TRBV7-2 and TRBJ2-7): GAGVSQSPSNKVTEKGKDVELRCDPISGHTALYWYRQSLGQGLEFLIYFQGNSAPDKSGLPSDRFSAERTGGSVSTLTIQRTQQEDSAVYLCASSVLQGAGEQYFGPGTRLTVT.

This clonotype was observed a handful of times. This rearrangement joins TRBV7-9 to TRBJ2-7, with TRBD1 matching 7 bases. Germline-derived CDR1 and CDR2 are SEHNR and FQNEAQ (reference sequence). The V segment lost 6 bases and the J segment 6 bases; nucleotides outside the gene matches: 5. This CDR3 has 12 residues. The CDR3 loop is CASSLRQGEQYF. DNA for the CDR3: TGTGCCAGCAGTTTAAGACAGGGCGAGCAGTACTTC. The whole variable domain, remainder taken from reference TRBV7-9 and TRBJ2-7, is DTGVSQNPRHKITKRGQNVTFRCDPISEHNRLYWYRQTLGQGPEFLTYFQNEAQLEKSRLLSDRFSAERPKGSFSTLEIQRTEQGDSAMYLCASSLRQGEQYFGPGTRLTVT.

The chain uses TRBV9 and TRBJ1-5; 7 positions agree with TRBD1. This CDR3 contains 14 residues. Germline assignment: CDR1 SGDLS and CDR2 YYNGEE. V lost 4 bases, J lost 6 bases, and 7 bases stayed unmatched. The DNA of the CDR3 is TGTGCCAGCAGCCAAGACAGGGTCGCTCAGCCCCAGCATTTT. Translation gives CASSQDRVAQPQHF.

This clonotype was detected many times. This chain uses TRBV29-1 with TRBJ2-5; TRBD1 aligns across 9 bases. The germline gives CDR1 SQVTM, CDR2 ANQGSEA. This CDR3 has 13 amino acids. V lost 3 bases and J lost 2; bases outside the gene matches: 1. As DNA, the CDR3 is TGCAGCGTTGAGGGGACAGGGCAAGAGACCCAGTACTTC. This encodes CSVEGTGQETQYF.

This clonotype was counted ten times or more. The V and J genes are TRBV19 and TRBJ1-1; no clear D. The ends were cut back, 5 bases at V and 3 bases at J, with 7 bases in the middle. The CDR3 consists of 12 residues. Looked up from germline, CDR1 is LNHDA and CDR2 is SQIVND (reference sequence). DNA of the CDR3: TGTGCCAGTAGTGCCTTGGACACTGAAGCTTTCTTT. Translation gives CASSALDTEAFF.

This clonotype was observed a few times. The chain couples TRBV6-5 to TRBJ1-2; the match to TRBD1 covers 7 bases. Unmatched junction bases numbered 1, after V lost 2 bases and J lost 1 base. This CDR3 has 14 amino acids. Germline CDR1 is MNHEY and CDR2 is SVGAGI. CDR3 in DNA: TGTGCCAGCAGTTACACAGGGGATAACTATGGCTACACCTTC. This gives the protein CASSYTGDNYGYTF.

The chain links TRBV12-3 or TRBV12-4 to TRBJ1-1, with 10 bases identical to TRBD1. V was pared by 6 bases and J by 11 bases, with 3 bases of the junction left unmatched. The CDR3 extends over 11 amino acids. The CDR3 loop is CASRDRGLAFF. The CDR3 DNA sequence: TGTGCCAGCAGAGACAGGGGGCTGGCTTTCTTT.

The chain has TRBV5-1 and TRBJ1-1; D is ambiguous. Germline assignment: CDR1 SGHRS and CDR2 YFSETQ. The CDR3 consists of 15 residues. Trimming removed 1 base at V and 7 bases at J, with 17 bases between. The CDR3, as DNA: TGCGCCAGCAGCTTGAGGGCGGCAGGACCATATGAAGCTTTCTTT. Translated: CASSLRAAGPYEAFF. Together with reference TRBV5-1 and TRBJ1-1, the CDR3 gives the full variable domain: KAGVTQTPRYLIKTRGQQVTLSCSPISGHRSVSWYQQTPGQGLQFLFEYFSETQRNKGNFPGRFSGRQFSNSRSEMNVSTLELGDSALYLCASSLRAAGPYEAFFGQGTRLTVV.

This clonotype showed up just once. The junction does not match germline at one end; this may be a read error. This sequence joins TRBV6-1 and TRBJ1-1; D perhaps matches TRBD1 (5 bases). This CDR3 is 12 amino acids long. The germline CDR1 and CDR2 sequences are MNHNS and SASEGT. CDR3: CAISEAGTVAFF. CDR3 coding DNA: TGTGCCATCAGTGAAGCAGGGACGGTAGCTTTCTTT.

This chain uses TRBV6-6 with TRBJ1-4; D unclear. Trimming took 6 bases from V and 7 from J, leaving 15 bases between them. Germline loops: CDR1 MNHNY, CDR2 SVGAGI (reference sequence). The CDR3 has 14 residues. The CDR3 spells CASSEVTPGEKLFF. The CDR3 nucleotides read TGTGCCAGCAGCGAAGTCACCCCCGGTGAAAAACTGTTTTTT.

This clonotype was observed a handful of times. The V gene is TRBV4-3, the J gene TRBJ1-5, with a weak D call TRBD1 (5 bases). There are 14 residues in the CDR3. Deletions cut 3 bases from V and 5 bases from J, with 11 bases between. Germline V gene lookup returns CDR1 LGHNA and CDR2 YSLEER. The CDR3: CASSHGAGDQPQHF. The CDR3, as DNA: TGCGCCAGCAGCCACGGGGCGGGGGATCAGCCCCAGCATTTT.

CDR3 nucleotides: TGTGCCAGCAGCTTTAGGGCGGGGAGTTCCGCTCAAGAGACCCAGTACTTC. Residues: CASSFRAGSSAQETQYF. This rearrangement joins TRBV7-2 to TRBJ2-5; perhaps TRBD2 as D (6 bases). The germline CDR1 and CDR2 sequences are SGHTA and FQGNSA. V lost 3 bases to trimming and J lost 2 bases, with 19 bases between them. The CDR3 consists of 17 residues.

The rearrangement joins TRBV19 to TRBJ1-5; 8 bases align to TRBD1. Germline CDR1 reads LNHDA; CDR2 reads SQIVND (reference sequence). V shed 8 bases, J shed 2 bases, and the junction held 5 bases outside the gene matches. CDR3 size: 14 residues. Here the CDR3 reads CASGVTGGNQPQHF. The CDR3 DNA follows: TGTGCCAGTGGTGTGACAGGGGGCAATCAGCCCCAGCATTTT.

The chain is built from TRBV2 and TRBJ2-2; D is undetermined. The CDR3 is made up of 12 amino acids. CDR1 is SNHLY, CDR2 FYNNEI, per germline. Here the CDR3 DNA reads TGTGCTAGAGAGGCGAACACCGGGGAGCTGTTTTTT. This sequence encodes CAREANTGELFF.

The CDR3 coding sequence is TGTGCTAGTGGTTTGTGGGGACAGAACTATGGCTACACCTTC. This translates into CASGLWGQNYGYTF. V is TRBV12-5 and J is TRBJ1-2; 7 nucleotides align to TRBD1. The germline CDR1 and CDR2 sequences are LGHNT and FRNRAP. Trimming removed 2 bases from V and 2 bases from J; junction bases left unmatched: 2. This CDR3 is 14 amino acids long.

The V gene is TRBV20-1, the J gene TRBJ1-4; the match to TRBD1 covers 7 bases. The CDR3 extends over 14 amino acids. V was pared by 0 bases and J by 7 bases, with 5 bases of the junction left unmatched. CDR1 is DFQATT and CDR2 is SNEGSKA in the germline V gene (reference sequence). The CDR3 sequence is CSAREQGKGEKLFF. CDR3 nucleotides: TGCAGTGCTAGAGAACAGGGGAAGGGTGAAAAACTGTTTTTT.

This clonotype was counted many times. The CDR3: CAISRQNTEAFF. The CDR3 DNA is TGTGCCATCAGTAGACAGAACACTGAAGCTTTCTTT. This chain links TRBV10-3 with TRBJ1-1; D is unresolved. V was pared by 5 bases and J by 1 base, with 5 bases between. Germline lookup yields CDR1 ENHRY and CDR2 SYGVKD. The CDR3 extends over 12 amino acids.